Below, one TCR beta chain is given with its context. This sample is part of a study of OX40 agonist ivuxolimab in advanced cancers. Study overall: The patients got ivuxolimab, which is an agonistic anti-OX40 (CD134) antibody.

CDR3 size: 16 residues. Germline values: CDR1 LNHDA, CDR2 SQIVND (reference sequence). J was trimmed by 5 bases and V by 7 bases; bases with no gene match: 15. The assay was immunoSEQ multiplex PCR, and TCRdb's table has in-frame clones only and misses some. The sample lists 60,000 to 80,000 clones, more than 65% occurring once. The specimen was CD4+ or CD8+ T cells sorted from blood, collected in a trial of the OX40 agonist ivuxolimab. The TCR sequence derives from an adult with an advanced solid tumor such as melanoma, head and neck, liver or kidney cancer. The rearrangement uses TRBV19 and TRBJ1-2, with 8 bases aligning to TRBD1. CDR3 nucleotides: TGTGCCAGTACCGCCCAGGGCAGGGGGCAGGGATATGGCTACACCTTC. Protein: CASTAQGRGQGYGYTF.